The present T cell receptor beta chain was sequenced within a study of blood T cell repertoires in COVID-19. This clone turned up a few times. While infection was still active, Seattle patients were enrolled and then followed longitudinally. The V end lost 10 bases, the J end lost 5 bases, and 14 bases lay between the germline ends. This CDR3 comprises 12 residues. Germline V gives CDR1 MDHEN, CDR2 SYDVKM. Authors' processing steps: From reference gene primer amplification, estimates of nucleated cell counts were derived. Some clones are missing from TCRdb's copy, which holds only in-frame ones; the method was immunoSEQ multiplex PCR. V and J calls and clone size follow that table, whereas D and trimming were derived from the DNA. In the table there are roughly 90,000 clones, approximately 88% of which are singletons.

Input material: peripheral blood. The chain employs TRBV28 and TRBJ1-1, with D uncertain. This TCR was sampled from a middle-aged man with COVID-19, enrolled during active disease. The CDR3 nucleotides are TGTGCCACCCAGGTTCCGGGGACTGAAGCTTTCTTT. It translates to CATQVPGTEAFF.